This record concerns one TCR beta chain sequence. Its specificity is unknown. Germline-derived CDR1 and CDR2 are SGHAT and FQNNGV. V was pared by 3 bases and J by 0 bases, with 6 bases between. There are 15 residues in the CDR3. This record belongs to a study of cytomegalovirus exposure and HLA in healthy donors. Whole-study findings and limits: The study designated 150 to 200 TCR beta chains cytomegalovirus-associated. TCR beta V segments were, for the most part, productive about 87% or about 30% of the time in an earlier analysis.

The study ran its PCR with 60 Vbeta and 13 Jbeta primers. Generated by immunoSEQ multiplex PCR, the TCRdb table keeps only in-frame clones and is missing some. Of roughly 220,000 clones in the sample, under 70% were seen once. This sequence was found in a man aged 40-50 years in good health and CMV-seropositive. V gene TRBV11-2 combines with J gene TRBJ2-6; no clear D gene. Material for sequencing was PBMCs. The CDR3 DNA sequence: TGTGCCAGCAGCTTCGTTAACTCTGGGGCCAACGTCCTGACTTTC. Protein product: CASSFVNSGANVLTF.